This T cell receptor (beta chain) was observed in a study of T cell responses to AZD1222 COVID-19 vaccine. Germline loops: CDR1 MDHEN, CDR2 SYDVKM. The CDR3 contains 13 residues. The germline V and J ends were trimmed by 6 bases and 3 bases, with 11 bases remaining between them. Only in-frame clones appear in the TCRdb table, and some are missing; sequencing was by immunoSEQ multiplex PCR. The table includes approximately 120,000 clones, around 90% detected once. The origin of this receptor is an adult in good health. Sequenced material: peripheral blood, taken on day 0 of AZD1222 vaccination. The V gene is TRBV28, the J gene TRBJ1-1; possible D gene TRBD1, 6 bases. The CDR3 DNA reads as TGTGCCAGCAGCCCAGCAGGGGACACTGAAGCTTTCTTT. This encodes CASSPAGDTEAFF.